This T cell receptor beta chain was profiled in a study of blood T cell repertoires in COVID-19. CDR3 length: 19 amino acids. V was cut by 2 bases and J by 0 bases, with 17 bases left in between. Germline assignment: CDR1 KGHSH and CDR2 LQKENI. There are a few counts of this clone. The table came from immunoSEQ multiplex PCR; TCRdb's copy has only in-frame clones and leaves some out. The data hold about 73,000 clones, with 83% observed a single time. This clonotype was sampled from a man over 45 with active COVID-19. The sequenced material came from peripheral blood. The chain couples TRBV18 to TRBJ2-6, with D perhaps matching TRBD1 (6 bases). The CDR3: CASSPSGADFHSGANVLTF. The DNA for the CDR3 is TGTGCCAGCTCACCATCAGGGGCCGACTTCCACTCTGGGGCCAACGTCCTGACTTTC.